This T cell receptor beta chain was retrieved from a study of blood T cell repertoires in COVID-19. Study overall: There were acute and convalescent COVID-19 samples, and they came from the United States, Italy and Spain. PBMCs, B-cell-depleted T cells, or T cells provided the cDNA or gDNA that made up the material.

Under the authors' procedure: Amplification from reference gene primers served as the basis for estimated nucleated cell counts. Clones were sequenced by immunoSEQ multiplex PCR, and TCRdb holds only the in-frame ones, with some missing. The DNA was the basis for D and trimming; V, J and clone size are from that table. The sample consists of around 18,000 clones, about four fifths of them appearing once. Sequencing was performed on peripheral blood. This receptor was identified in an older man with acute or convalescent COVID-19.

The CDR3 region is CASSLGLAGGLKYF. The DNA for the CDR3 is TGTGCCAGCAGTTTAGGACTAGCGGGGGGGCTCAAGTACTTC. This rearrangement joins TRBV27 to TRBJ2-7; 15 nucleotides match TRBD2. CDR3 size: 14 residues. The J segment lost 11 bases and the V segment lost 2 bases, leaving 4 bases of the junction unmatched. Looked up from germline, CDR1 is MNHEY and CDR2 is SMNVEV (reference sequence).